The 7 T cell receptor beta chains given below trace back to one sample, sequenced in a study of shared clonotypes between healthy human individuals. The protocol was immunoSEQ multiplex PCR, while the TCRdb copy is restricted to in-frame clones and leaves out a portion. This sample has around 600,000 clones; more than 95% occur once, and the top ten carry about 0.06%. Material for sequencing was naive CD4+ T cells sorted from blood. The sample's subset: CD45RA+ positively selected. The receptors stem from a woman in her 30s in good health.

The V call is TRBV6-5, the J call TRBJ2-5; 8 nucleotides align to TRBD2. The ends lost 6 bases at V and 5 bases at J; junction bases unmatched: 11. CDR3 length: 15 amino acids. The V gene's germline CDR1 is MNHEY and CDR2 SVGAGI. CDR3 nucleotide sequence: TGTGCCAGCAGCACAACGGGAGGGCCGTGGGAGACCCAGTACTTC. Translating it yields CASSTTGGPWETQYF.

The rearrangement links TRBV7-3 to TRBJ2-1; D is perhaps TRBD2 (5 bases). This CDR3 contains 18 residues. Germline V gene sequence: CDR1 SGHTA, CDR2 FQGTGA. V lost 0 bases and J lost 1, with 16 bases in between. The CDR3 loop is CASSLTHPSGLSYNEQFF. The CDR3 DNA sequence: TGTGCCAGCAGCTTAACCCACCCCAGCGGTTTATCCTACAATGAGCAGTTCTTC. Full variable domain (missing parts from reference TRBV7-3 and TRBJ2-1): GAGVSQTPSNKVTEKGKYVELRCDPISGHTALYWYRQSLGQGPEFLIYFQGTGAADDSGLPNDRFFAVRPEGSVSTLKIQRTERGDSAVYLCASSLTHPSGLSYNEQFFGPGTRLTVL.

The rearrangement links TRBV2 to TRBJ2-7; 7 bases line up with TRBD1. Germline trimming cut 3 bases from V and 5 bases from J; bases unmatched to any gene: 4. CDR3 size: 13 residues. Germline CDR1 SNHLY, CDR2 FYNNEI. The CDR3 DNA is TGTGCCAGCAGTGACCAGGGGGTAAACGAGCAGTACTTC. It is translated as CASSDQGVNEQYF.

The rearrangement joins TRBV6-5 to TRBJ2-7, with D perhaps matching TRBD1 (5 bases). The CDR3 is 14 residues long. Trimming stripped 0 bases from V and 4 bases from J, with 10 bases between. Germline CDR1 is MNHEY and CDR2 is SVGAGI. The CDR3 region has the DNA TGTGCCAGCAGTTACTCCCAGGGTGGTTACGAGCAGTACTTC. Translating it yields CASSYSQGGYEQYF.

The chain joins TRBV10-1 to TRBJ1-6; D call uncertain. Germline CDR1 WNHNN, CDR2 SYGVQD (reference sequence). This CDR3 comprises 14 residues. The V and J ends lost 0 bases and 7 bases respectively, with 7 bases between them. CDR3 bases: TGCGCCAGCAGTGAGTCTGTGCGGAATTCACCCCTCCACTTT. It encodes CASSESVRNSPLHF.

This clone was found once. The CDR3: CASSGTSGLLADEQFF. The CDR3 DNA follows: TGCGCCAGCAGCGGGACTAGCGGTCTACTGGCCGATGAGCAGTTCTTC. The chain links TRBV5-1 to TRBJ2-1; 11 bases agree with TRBD2. Looked up from germline, CDR1 is SGHRS and CDR2 is YFSETQ. The junction had 11 bases not matched to a gene; V was cut back by 4 bases and J by 8 bases. CDR3 size: 16 residues.

Here the CDR3 reads CASSLLQHQETQYF. Written as DNA, the CDR3 is TGTGCCAGCAGTTTGCTTCAGCACCAAGAGACCCAGTACTTC. J is TRBJ2-5 and V is TRBV27; the D is unclear. V was cut by 3 bases and J by 0 bases, with 8 bases left in between. The CDR3 extends over 14 amino acids. CDR1 and CDR2 (germline): MNHEY, SMNVEV (reference sequence).